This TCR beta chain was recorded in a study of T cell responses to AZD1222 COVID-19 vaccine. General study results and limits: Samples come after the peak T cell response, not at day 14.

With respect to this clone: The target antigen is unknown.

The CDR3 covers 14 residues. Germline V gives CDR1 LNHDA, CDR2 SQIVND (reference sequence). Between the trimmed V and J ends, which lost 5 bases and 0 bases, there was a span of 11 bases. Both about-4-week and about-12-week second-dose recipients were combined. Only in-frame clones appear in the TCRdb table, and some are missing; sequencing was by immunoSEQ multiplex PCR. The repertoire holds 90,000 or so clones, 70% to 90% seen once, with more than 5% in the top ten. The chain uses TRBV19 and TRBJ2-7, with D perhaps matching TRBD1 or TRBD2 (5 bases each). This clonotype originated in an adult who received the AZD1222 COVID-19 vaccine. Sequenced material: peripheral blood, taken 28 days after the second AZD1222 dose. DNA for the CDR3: TGTGCCAGTAGTGAGGTTGGGGGCTCCTACGAGCAGTACTTC. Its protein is CASSEVGGSYEQYF.